The sequence of this T cell receptor beta chain was determined in a study of T cell responses to AZD1222 COVID-19 vaccine. The CDR3 spans 15 residues. The germline V gene encodes CDR1 GTSNPN and CDR2 SVGIG (reference sequence). Trimming left V 5 bases short and J 0 bases short, with 14 bases between. The method was immunoSEQ multiplex PCR; TCRdb's version includes in-frame clones alone and lacks a portion of them. The sample has approximately 130,000 clones, roughly nine tenths seen once. The TCR was taken from an adult who received the AZD1222 COVID-19 vaccine. Source: peripheral blood, taken 28 days after the second AZD1222 dose. The chain combines TRBV30 with TRBJ1-5; no firm D call. The chain's CDR3 is CAWAPAGASNQPQHF. The CDR3, as DNA: TGTGCCTGGGCTCCCGCCGGCGCTAGCAATCAGCCCCAGCATTTT.